One sample yielded the 21 T cell receptor beta chains listed below, sequenced in a study of technical replicates of blood from a handful of donors (dated by TCRdb to 2016 to 2017). Libraries came from the immunoSEQ multiplex PCR assay. The immuneACCESS repertoire file appears here via TCRdb, limited to in-frame rearrangements. These files lack a portion of the clones; in checked studies, under half of the deficit traces to unresolved V genes, and the cause of the others is not known. A total of about 81,000 clones appear in this sample, about 96% of them only once. Around 0.2% of the sample is in the top ten clones. Sequences were obtained from T cells isolated from PBMCs. The receptors originated from a human donor in good health.

This rearrangement joins TRBV7-9 to TRBJ2-1; TRBD2 matches 10 bases. The CDR3 has 17 amino acids. Germline V CDR1 and CDR2: SEHNR, FQNEAQ (reference sequence). V dropped 3 bases and J dropped 5; count of bases not matched to a gene: 10. The chain's CDR3 is CASSLDLAGAPHNEQFF. In nucleotides, the CDR3 is TGTGCCAGCAGCTTGGATCTAGCGGGAGCTCCCCACAATGAGCAGTTCTTC.

The V and J genes are TRBV28 and TRBJ1-1; 7 bases agree with TRBD1. In germline, CDR1 is MDHEN, CDR2 SYDVKM. The ends lost 6 bases at V and 2 bases at J; junction bases unmatched: 6. The CDR3 has 14 amino acids. CDR3 in amino acids: CASRLQGRNTEAFF. CDR3 bases: TGTGCCAGCAGGCTACAGGGGAGAAACACTGAAGCTTTCTTT.

J is TRBJ2-3 and V is TRBV7-6; 14 nucleotides match TRBD2. Looked up from germline, CDR1 is SGHVS and CDR2 is FNYEAQ. The CDR3 extends over 17 amino acids. The ends lost 1 base at V and 5 bases at J; junction bases unmatched: 5. The chain's CDR3 is CASSLGLAGGLGDTQYF. Here the CDR3 DNA reads TGTGCCAGCAGCTTAGGACTAGCGGGAGGGCTTGGAGATACGCAGTATTTT. The variable domain in full, completed from reference TRBV7-6 and TRBJ2-3, reads GAGVSQSPRYKVTKRGQDVALRCDPISGHVSLYWYRQALGQGPEFLTYFNYEAQQDKSGLPNDRFSAERPEGSISTLTIQRTEQRDSAMYRCASSLGLAGGLGDTQYFGPGTRLTVL.

This clone was counted a single time. This chain joins TRBV10-1 and TRBJ2-7, with D maybe TRBD2 (5 bases). This CDR3 has 13 amino acids. Trimming cost V 2 bases and J 5 bases, with 10 bases left between them. Germline-derived CDR1 and CDR2 are WNHNN and SYGVQD (reference sequence). CDR3 nucleotides: TGCGCCAGCAGTGAGGAGGGCCCCAACGAGCAGTACTTC. The encoded protein is CASSEEGPNEQYF.

The J gene is TRBJ1-1, the V gene TRBV12-5; D not certain. The CDR3 runs 13 residues. The V end was cut by 1 base, the J end by 8 bases, with 11 bases between. CDR1 is LGHNT and CDR2 is FRNRAP in the germline V gene. The CDR3: CASGLAIGEEAFF. The DNA of the CDR3 is TGTGCTAGTGGTTTGGCAATCGGAGAGGAAGCTTTCTTT. Drawing the rest from reference TRBV12-5 and TRBJ1-1, the complete variable domain is DARVTQTPRHKVTEMGQEVTMRCQPILGHNTVFWYRQTMMQGLELLAYFRNRAPLDDSGMPKDRFSAEMPDATLATLKIQPSEPRDSAVYFCASGLAIGEEAFFGQGTRLTVV.

As for this clone: A read error may account for a junction end that differs from germline. Other DNA sequences of this sample code for an identical CDR3. The rearrangement joins TRBV6-5 to TRBJ1-1; possible D gene TRBD1, 6 bases. The germline gives CDR1 MNHEY, CDR2 SVGAGI. The CDR3 has 15 residues. Here the CDR3 reads CASSYSKTGNRLAFF. The CDR3 DNA reads TGTGCTAGCAGTTACTCAAAAACAGGGAACAGATTAGCTTTCTTT.

The V call is TRBV4-1, the J call TRBJ2-3, with TRBD2 matching over 10 bases. This CDR3 is built from 18 residues. Germline V gives CDR1 MGHRA, CDR2 YSYEKL. V was clipped by 4 bases and J by 2 bases; unmatched bases: 12. The CDR3 nucleotides read TGCGCCAGCAGCCTCTCTCGAGGTAGCGGGAGGCCCACAGATACGCAGTATTTT. This codes for CASSLSRGSGRPTDTQYF.

The chain has TRBV2 and TRBJ2-2; D is possibly TRBD1 (6 bases). Germline CDR1 reads SNHLY; CDR2 reads FYNNEI. Trimming took off 6 bases at V and 0 bases at J, with 11 bases between the two ends. The CDR3 sequence is 15 residues long. The CDR3 DNA sequence: TGTGCCAGCAGAGAAACAGGGCCGAACACCGGGGAGCTGTTTTTT. Translating it yields CASRETGPNTGELFF.

The genes are TRBV11-3 and TRBJ1-2, with TRBD1 identical over 8 bases. CDR3 length: 16 amino acids. Trimming cost V 2 bases and J 4 bases; bases outside gene matches: 9. Germline CDR1 is SGHNT and CDR2 is YENEEA. The CDR3 DNA reads as TGTGCCAGCAGCTTATCTATGGGACAGGAGCGCTATGGCTACACCTTC. Amino acids: CASSLSMGQERYGYTF.

The chain links TRBV6-4 to TRBJ2-3, with TRBD2 identical over 12 bases. Germline-derived CDR1 and CDR2 are MRHNA and SNTAGT. The CDR3 extends over 14 amino acids. The junction had 0 bases not matched to a gene; V was cut back by 8 bases and J by 0 bases. CDR3 coding DNA: TGTGCCAGCGGGACTAGCGGGAGCACAGATACGCAGTATTTT. It specifies CASGTSGSTDTQYF.

The V and J genes are TRBV7-9 and TRBJ2-7, with TRBD1 identical over 7 bases. Germline V CDR1 and CDR2: SEHNR, FQNEAQ (reference sequence). Losses at the gene ends were 2 bases for V and 0 bases for J; bases not matched to a gene: 7. The CDR3 consists of 16 residues. The CDR3 bases are TGTGCCAGCAGCTTATGGTCAGGGACAGCCTCCTACGAGCAGTACTTC. Translated: CASSLWSGTASYEQYF.

The rearrangement links TRBV5-1 to TRBJ2-7; possibly TRBD2 for D (6 bases). CDR1 is SGHRS and CDR2 is YFSETQ in the germline V gene. CDR3 length: 14 residues. V lost 0 bases and J 2 bases, leaving 9 bases between the germline ends. The CDR3 nucleotides are TGCGCCAGCAGCTTGGGGGGGGAGGCCTACGAGCAGTACTTC. The encoded protein is CASSLGGEAYEQYF.

The chain joins TRBV7-2 to TRBJ2-2; 8 bases agree with TRBD2. The J segment lost 6 bases and the V segment lost 3 bases, leaving 3 bases of the junction unmatched. CDR1 and CDR2 from the germline V gene are SGHTA and FQGNSA. This CDR3 is 14 amino acids long. This CDR3 is CASSFTSGPGELFF. CDR3 bases: TGTGCCAGCAGCTTTACTAGCGGCCCCGGGGAGCTGTTTTTT. The entire variable domain, with the rest obtained from reference TRBV7-2 and TRBJ2-2, is as follows: GAGVSQSPSNKVTEKGKDVELRCDPISGHTALYWYRQSLGQGLEFLIYFQGNSAPDKSGLPSDRFSAERTGGSVSTLTIQRTQQEDSAVYLCASSFTSGPGELFFGEGSRLTVL.

This clone was detected once. V gene TRBV19 combines with J gene TRBJ1-2, with D tentatively TRBD1 (6 bases). Germline values: CDR1 LNHDA, CDR2 SQIVND (reference sequence). V lost 4 bases to trimming and J lost 2 bases, with 11 bases between them. This CDR3 is 14 amino acids long. DNA for the CDR3: TGTGCCAGTAGTAACGGACAGAGCAACTATGGCTACACCTTC. Translation gives CASSNGQSNYGYTF. The full variable domain, with the rest looked up from reference TRBV19 and TRBJ1-2, is DGGITQSPKYLFRKEGQNVTLSCEQNLNHDAMYWYRQDPGQGLRLIYYSQIVNDFQKGDIAEGYSVSREKKESFPLTVTSAQKNPTAFYLCASSNGQSNYGYTFGSGTRLTVV.

J is TRBJ1-5 and V is TRBV18, with 8 positions matching TRBD1. Trimming at V came to 3 bases and at J to 5 bases, leaving 3 bases not matched to a gene. Per germline, CDR1 KGHSH and CDR2 LQKENI. The CDR3 is 14 residues long. Here the CDR3 reads CASSPGTGDQPQHF. The DNA of the CDR3 is TGTGCCAGCTCACCCGGGACAGGAGATCAGCCCCAGCATTTT.

The V gene is TRBV10-3, the J gene TRBJ2-2, with 7 bases identical to TRBD1. Germline V CDR1 and CDR2: ENHRY, SYGVKD. Unmatched junction bases numbered 7, after V lost 5 bases and J lost 4 bases. The CDR3 is 15 residues long. CDR3 in DNA: TGTGCCATCAGTAGCACAGGGGAAGGCACCGGGGAGCTGTTTTTT. Translation gives CAISSTGEGTGELFF.

The chain combines TRBV11-2 with TRBJ1-4, with D possibly TRBD1 on 6 matching bases. Between the trimmed V and J ends, which lost 6 bases and 6 bases, there was a span of 14 bases. Germline V CDR1 and CDR2: SGHAT, FQNNGV. CDR3 length: 14 amino acids. The CDR3 nucleotides are TGTGCCAGCAGTTCGACAGGCCCCCATGAAAAACTGTTTTTT. The encoded protein is CASSSTGPHEKLFF.

This clone was found once. The rearrangement joins TRBV5-1 to TRBJ2-7, with TRBD1 matching over 9 bases. V lost 0 bases and J lost 4; bases outside the gene matches: 5. Per the germline V gene, CDR1 is SGHRS and CDR2 is YFSETQ. This CDR3 region has 15 residues. CDR3: CASSLAGTGLYEQYF. The CDR3 coding sequence is TGCGCCAGCAGCTTGGCCGGGACAGGGTTGTACGAGCAGTACTTC.

CDR3 coding DNA: TGCGCCAGCAGCCAAGATCCGAACGGCAAAAACATTCAGTACTTC. Protein: CASSQDPNGKNIQYF. The chain links TRBV4-1 to TRBJ2-4, with no clear D. The ends were cut back, 0 bases at V and 3 bases at J, with 9 bases in the middle. CDR3 length: 15 amino acids. The germline V gene has CDR1 MGHRA and CDR2 YSYEKL.

The rearrangement uses TRBV29-1 and TRBJ2-2, with 8 bases identical to TRBD2. The V and J ends lost 7 bases and 2 bases, in that order; junction bases with no gene match: 6. The CDR3 has 14 residues. CDR1 and CDR2 (germline): SQVTM, ANQGSEA. DNA of the CDR3: TGCAGCGCTCAGCGGGGGCATAACACCGGGGAGCTGTTTTTT. Translating gives CSAQRGHNTGELFF.

This clone appeared once. CDR3 in amino acids: CASSQTSGAYEQYF. As DNA, the CDR3 is TGTGCCAGCAGCCAAACTAGCGGGGCCTACGAGCAGTACTTC. The chain employs TRBV14 and TRBJ2-7; 10 bases are a match to TRBD2. This CDR3 region has 14 residues. Germline assignment: CDR1 SGHDN and CDR2 FVKESK. The trim removed 2 bases at V and 2 bases at J, leaving 0 bases unmatched.